This T cell receptor beta chain stems from a study of CD8+ T cells in alopecia areata. General study points: Possibly as an HLA-related effect, TCR sharing across patients appeared less clear than in mice. Scalp sample data also include resident alphabeta T cells from normal skin. An increase in clonality over normal scalp was evident in lesional scalp, especially alopecia totalis/universalis.

Extracted RNA was reverse transcribed, and the resulting cDNA served as sequencing template. Assay used: immunoSEQ multiplex PCR; TCRdb lists only in-frame clones, some missing. The profile shows around 70,000 clones, around 30% of them singletons. In this sample, this clone turned up a few times. Its antigen remains unidentified. The sample's treatment: oral pan-JAK inhibitor, 5-10 mg twice daily. The CDR3 runs to 12 residues. Trimming shortened V by 1 base and J by 7 bases, and 7 bases separated the two germline ends. Looked up from germline, CDR1 is SGHNT and CDR2 is YENEEA. This TCR was sampled from a human donor with alopecia areata. The chain couples TRBV11-3 to TRBJ1-1; D is unresolved. This specimen was CD8+ T cells sorted from blood, taken at week 4, from a patient treated with tofacitinib. Here the CDR3 reads CASSLGGGEAFF. In DNA, the CDR3 is TGTGCCAGCAGCTTAGGAGGCGGTGAAGCTTTCTTT. Based on the CDR3 plus reference TRBV11-3 and TRBJ1-1, the full variable domain is EAGVVQSPRYKIIEKKQPVAFWCNPISGHNTLYWYLQNLGQGPELLIRYENEEAVDDSQLPKDRFSAERLKGVDSTLKIQPAELGDSAVYLCASSLGGGEAFFGQGTRLTVV.